Included here is one T cell receptor (beta chain) sequence, with context. Sequencing was performed with immunoSEQ multiplex PCR; in TCRdb, only in-frame clones are kept and a portion is missing. The sample contains roughly 200,000 clones, around 82% of which appear only once. Per the germline V gene, CDR1 is SGHTA and CDR2 is FQGNSA. The germline V and J ends were trimmed by 3 bases and 2 bases, with 10 bases remaining between them. This CDR3 has 14 amino acids. The data stem from a study of blood T cell repertoires in COVID-19. Study summary: In each case, the material was cDNA or gDNA derived from T cells, B-cell-depleted T cells, or PBMCs.

Sequencing was performed on peripheral blood. The chain couples TRBV7-2 to TRBJ1-2; tentatively, D is TRBD1 (6 bases). This TCR was sampled from a man aged 35 to 55 with active or convalescent COVID-19. CDR3 loop: CASSFQGTNYGYTF. The DNA of the CDR3 is TGTGCCAGCAGCTTCCAGGGGACCAACTATGGCTACACCTTC. Full variable domain (outside the CDR3, taken from reference TRBV7-2 and TRBJ1-2): GAGVSQSPSNKVTEKGKDVELRCDPISGHTALYWYRQSLGQGLEFLIYFQGNSAPDKSGLPSDRFSAERTGGSVSTLTIQRTQQEDSAVYLCASSFQGTNYGYTFGSGTRLTVV.